The clone carrying this T cell receptor beta chain has just a few counts. Its antigen remains unknown. Universal primer sites and UMIs were introduced during 5'RACE template-switching synthesis of TCR cDNA. TCRdb fed the 5' RACE reads into MiXCR, producing one record per CDR3 protein. Counted here are 620,000 or so distinct CDR3 sequences, more than 9% occurring once; the ten biggest clones make up more than 13%. The data were taken from a study of T cells after yellow fever vaccination. Findings and caveats of the study: Although most clonotypes did not, a small share appeared in both CD4 and CD8 compartments. Contamination by abundant bulk-population clonotypes could be present in FACS-sorted repertoires. Clones from primary vaccination mostly reappeared after the booster (roughly 97% CD4, roughly 87% CD8).

CDR3 size: 12 residues. V was trimmed by 6 bases and J by 10 bases, leaving 13 bases between them. Germline V gene lookup returns CDR1 MNHEY and CDR2 SVGAGI. The receptor comes from a man aged 30 to 39 who received the YFV17D yellow fever vaccine. The sequenced sample was PBMCs, obtained on the day of the yellow fever booster vaccination. V is TRBV6-5 and J is TRBJ2-1; D is possibly TRBD1 (5 bases). The CDR3 is CASRGASAEQFF. The CDR3 nucleotides read TGTGCCAGCAGAGGGGCCTCCGCCGAGCAGTTCTTC.